This TCR beta chain was obtained from a study of blood T cell repertoires in COVID-19. Per germline, CDR1 SGHAT and CDR2 FQNNGV. Trimming cost V 2 bases and J 0 bases; bases outside gene matches: 5. This CDR3 has 16 amino acids. TCRdb's copy holds only in-frame clones and misses some; the assay was immunoSEQ multiplex PCR. In the table there are roughly 220,000 clones, 80% to 90% of which are singletons. Sequences were obtained from peripheral blood. This chain uses TRBV11-2 with TRBJ2-5; 8 positions match TRBD1. This TCR was sampled from a man aged 30 to 45 with active or convalescent COVID-19. Here the CDR3 DNA reads TGTGCCAGCAGCTTAACAGGGGGGAAGTACCAAGAGACCCAGTACTTC. It codes for CASSLTGGKYQETQYF.